These T cell receptor beta chains were read from a single sample in a study of blood T cell repertoires in COVID-19. Method: immunoSEQ multiplex PCR; TCRdb's copy keeps in-frame clones and lacks some. The table has 300,000 or so clones, less than 90% seen once. The sequenced material came from PBMCs or T cells enriched from blood (not recorded which). Every receptor here comes from a woman aged 25 to 39 who had recovered from COVID-19. CDR3s include the opening cysteine and the closing phenylalanine or tryptophan. A D gene is named only where the DNA matches it firmly. Clone size is not always given. Where it is, it says once, few, many or a class for expanded clones.

.,TRBV7-8,TRBJ1-2,.,CASSAAGGRDYGYTF,TGTGCCAGCAGCGCTGCCGGGGGTCGGGACTATGGCTACACCTTC
TRBD1,TRBV5-1,TRBJ2-7,.,CASSLAGQGAYEQYF,TGCGCCAGCAGCTTGGCCGGTCAGGGGGCCTACGAGCAGTACTTC
.,TRBV18,TRBJ1-3,.,CASSPSDGRNTIYF,TGTGCCAGCTCGCCCAGCGACGGTCGAAACACCATATATTTT
TRBD1,TRBV6-5,TRBJ1-5,.,CASSTGLNQPQHF,TGTGCCAGCTCGACAGGGCTCAATCAGCCCCAGCATTTT
TRBD1,TRBV5-1,TRBJ1-6,.,CASSRDSAANSPLHF,TGCGCCAGCAGCCGGGACAGCGCCGCAAATTCACCCCTCCACTTT
.,TRBV18,TRBJ1-6,.,CASSRSSQRTSPLHF,TGTGCCAGCTCACGGAGTTCGCAGCGGACTTCACCCCTCCACTTT
TRBD1,TRBV5-1,TRBJ1-4,.,CASAGQGGEKLFF,TGCGCCAGCGCGGGACAGGGTGGGGAAAAACTGTTTTTT
TRBD2,TRBV6-5,TRBJ2-7,.,CASSPGTRTYEQYF,TGTGCCAGCAGCCCCGGGACTAGAACCTACGAGCAGTACTTC
.,TRBV21-1,TRBJ2-3,.,CASSTHEGATPSTDTQYF,TGTGCCAGCAGCACCCACGAGGGGGCAACACCTTCCACAGATACGCAGTATTTT
TRBD2,TRBV6-6,TRBJ2-7,.,CASSYYPAGGPYEQYF,TGTGCCAGCAGTTACTATCCAGCGGGGGGGCCCTACGAGCAGTACTTC
TRBD1,TRBV6-6,TRBJ1-1,once,CASSSGRGVGTEAFF,TGTGCCAGCAGTTCCGGCAGGGGGGTTGGGACTGAAGCTTTCTTT
TRBD1,TRBV14,TRBJ1-1,.,CASRDRGLNTEAFF,TGTGCCAGCCGCGACAGGGGGTTGAACACTGAAGCTTTCTTT
TRBD1,TRBV9,TRBJ1-5,.,CASAEGAGVLQPQHF,TGTGCCAGCGCGGAGGGGGCAGGGGTCCTTCAGCCCCAGCATTTT
TRBD1,TRBV19,TRBJ2-2,.,CASTRPGTGGAGELFF,TGTGCCAGTACACGTCCCGGGACAGGGGGAGCCGGGGAGCTGTTTTTT
.,TRBV7-9,TRBJ2-1,.,CASRSGGWTYNEQFF,TGTGCCAGCAGGTCCGGAGGGTGGACCTACAATGAGCAGTTCTTC
TRBD2,TRBV24-1,TRBJ2-1,few,CATRSGGSYNEQFF,TGTGCCACCAGGAGCGGGGGGTCCTACAATGAGCAGTTCTTC
TRBD1,TRBV27,TRBJ1-1,.,CASTKTGAVTEAFF,TGTGCCAGCACCAAAACAGGGGCGGTCACTGAAGCTTTCTTT
.,TRBV7-9,TRBJ1-3,few,CASSLNLGRGFSGNTIYF,TGTGCCAGCAGCTTAAATCTGGGGCGTGGTTTCTCTGGAAACACCATATATTTT
TRBD2,TRBV18,TRBJ2-3,.,CASSPTDGLAGGLGSTQYF,TGTGCCAGCTCACCCACGGACGGACTAGCGGGGGGCCTAGGTAGTACGCAGTATTTT
TRBD1,TRBV27,TRBJ1-5,.,CASSLDIADRGFLTNQPQHF,TGTGCCAGCAGTTTGGATATTGCGGACAGGGGGTTTCTAACGAATCAGCCCCAGCATTTT
.,TRBV28,TRBJ1-5,few,CASSLGQSNQPQHF,TGTGCCAGCAGTTTAGGACAATCCAATCAGCCCCAGCATTTT
.,TRBV12-3/TRBV12-4,TRBJ1-1,.,CASRAGLTEAFF,TGTGCCAGCAGGGCGGGGTTGACTGAAGCTTTCTTT
TRBD1,TRBV7-2,TRBJ2-1,.,CASSWTGGSYNEQFF,TGTGCCAGCAGCTGGACAGGGGGCTCCTACAATGAGCAGTTCTTC
.,TRBV18,TRBJ1-1,.,CASSPPSLPGTEAFF,TGTGCCAGCTCACCACCGTCATTGCCGGGGACTGAAGCTTTCTTT
TRBD1,TRBV7-8,TRBJ1-2,.,CASSLGSRTGTQYGYTF,TGTGCCAGCAGCTTAGGGAGCCGGACAGGGACCCAGTATGGCTACACCTTC
TRBD2,TRBV9,TRBJ2-5,.,CASSGLAGGETQYF,TGTGCCAGCAGCGGACTAGCGGGGGGAGAGACCCAGTACTTC
TRBD2,TRBV5-4,TRBJ2-3,.,CASSPPLAGGLTDTQYF,TGTGCCAGCAGCCCACCGCTAGCGGGGGGACTCACAGATACGCAGTATTTT
.,TRBV20-1,TRBJ2-5,.,CSATQMETQYF,TGCAGTGCCACCCAGATGGAGACCCAGTACTTC
.,TRBV9,TRBJ2-7,.,CASSVEGGRVGEQYF,TGTGCCAGCAGCGTAGAGGGGGGGCGCGTTGGCGAGCAGTACTTC
TRBD2,TRBV9,TRBJ2-2,once,CASSVGTSGGPSGELFF,TGTGCCAGCAGCGTGGGGACTAGCGGGGGGCCCTCCGGGGAGCTGTTTTTT
.,TRBV6-6,TRBJ1-1,.,CASSPPRDTEAFF,TGTGCCAGCAGCCCACCCCGGGACACTGAAGCTTTCTTT
.,TRBV5-4,TRBJ1-4,.,CASSLFGGGREKLFF,TGTGCCAGCAGCTTGTTTGGGGGAGGTCGGGAAAAACTGTTTTTT